A single sample is the source of the 18 T cell receptor beta chains below, sequenced in a study of T cell responses to AZD1222 COVID-19 vaccine. Method: immunoSEQ multiplex PCR; TCRdb's copy keeps in-frame clones and lacks some. The sample lists 88,000 or so clones, about nine tenths occurring once. The sample consisted of peripheral blood, taken on day 0 of AZD1222 vaccination. The receptors derive from an adult in good health.

By share, this clone counts as medium-sized. The chain has TRBV11-2 and TRBJ2-1; no clear D. The V end lost 5 bases, the J end lost 10 bases, and 9 bases lay between the germline ends. The CDR3 has 11 residues. The germline V gene encodes CDR1 SGHAT and CDR2 FQNNGV. In DNA, the CDR3 is TGTGCCAGCAGCCTAAGCGAGGAGCAGTTCTTC. Translation gives CASSLSEEQFF.

The genes are TRBV3-1 (or the pseudogene TRBV3-2) and TRBJ2-5; D gene uncertain. The germline V and J ends were trimmed by 0 bases and 2 bases, with 10 bases remaining between them. Germline lookup yields CDR1 LGHDT and CDR2 YNNKEL (reference sequence). CDR3 length equals 15 residues. CDR3 DNA: TGTGCCAGCAGCCAAGAATGGTCTACGCAAGAGACCCAGTACTTC. Translation gives CASSQEWSTQETQYF.

The gene calls are TRBV4-2 and TRBJ2-3; 7 nucleotides line up with TRBD2. CDR1 is LGHNA, CDR2 YNFKEQ, per germline. V trimming: 1 base; J trimming: 1 base; junction bases outside the gene matches: 8. This CDR3 region has 17 residues. CDR3 nucleotides: TGTGCCAGCAGCCAAGGAACTAGCGCCGGCGGCACAGATACGCAGTATTTT. It encodes CASSQGTSAGGTDTQYF.

This chain links TRBV5-6 with TRBJ1-5, with D uncertain. Germline V gene lookup returns CDR1 SGHDT and CDR2 YYEEEE. V was pared by 2 bases and J by 2 bases, with 14 bases between. CDR3 size: 16 residues. CDR3 sequence (DNA): TGTGCCAGCAGCTTCAGTAGTCAGCGGGGCAATCAGCCCCAGCATTTT. Amino acid sequence: CASSFSSQRGNQPQHF.

The chain combines TRBV7-8 with TRBJ1-5; TRBD1 aligns across 7 bases. V gave up 5 bases and J gave up 0 bases; unmatched junction bases: 13. The germline V gene has CDR1 SGHVS and CDR2 FQNEAQ. The CDR3 extends over 18 amino acids. This chain's CDR3 is CASSPPGQNTYSNQPQHF. The DNA of the CDR3 is TGTGCCAGCAGCCCTCCGGGACAGAATACCTATAGCAATCAGCCCCAGCATTTT.

The chain carries TRBV7-9 and TRBJ1-5; D remains ambiguous. The CDR3 runs to 12 residues. CDR1 is SEHNR, CDR2 FQNEAQ, per germline (reference sequence). V lost 3 bases and J lost 4, with 4 bases in between. CDR3 sequence: CASSLGNQPQHF. As DNA, the CDR3 is TGTGCCAGCAGCTTGGGTAATCAGCCCCAGCATTTT.

The rearrangement uses TRBV5-1 and TRBJ2-3; 7 bases fit TRBD2. The CDR3 runs 14 residues. Germline V CDR1 and CDR2: SGHRS, YFSETQ. The V gene end was trimmed by 1 base and the J gene end by 4 bases; junction bases not matched to a gene: 3. CDR3 bases: TGCGCCAGCAGCTTGACGGGGGGAGCAGATACGCAGTATTTT. Translating gives CASSLTGGADTQYF.

The chain is built from TRBV30 and TRBJ1-2; 10 bases fit TRBD1. The ends lost 0 bases at V and 4 bases at J; junction bases unmatched: 5. This CDR3 contains 15 residues. CDR1 is GTSNPN and CDR2 is SVGIG in the germline V gene (reference sequence). The CDR3 protein is CAWSVGQGGIYGYTF. CDR3 bases: TGTGCCTGGAGTGTAGGACAGGGGGGAATCTATGGCTACACCTTC.

The rearrangement uses TRBV30 and TRBJ2-3; 10 bases agree with TRBD2. The J segment lost 4 bases and the V segment lost 5 bases, leaving 9 bases of the junction unmatched. The CDR3 covers 15 residues. The germline gives CDR1 GTSNPN, CDR2 SVGIG (reference sequence). The CDR3 nucleotides read TGTGCCTGGGCGCGGCTAGCGGGAGTATCAGATACGCAGTATTTT. The encoded protein is CAWARLAGVSDTQYF.

The rearrangement links TRBV19 to TRBJ1-2; D not certain. Between the trimmed V and J ends, which lost 5 bases and 0 bases, there was a span of 4 bases. CDR3 length: 12 residues. CDR1 and CDR2 from the germline V gene are LNHDA and SQIVND (reference sequence). CDR3 region: CASSLANYGYTF. The CDR3 DNA sequence: TGTGCCAGTAGTTTGGCTAACTATGGCTACACCTTC.

The chain carries TRBV7-2 and TRBJ1-4, with 8 bases fitting TRBD1. CDR1 is SGHTA and CDR2 is FQGNSA in the germline V gene. This CDR3 contains 14 residues. Trimming cost V 7 bases and J 4 bases; bases outside gene matches: 5. CDR3 sequence (DNA): TGTGCCAGCAACCTACAGGGGGATAATGAAAAACTGTTTTTT. This translates into CASNLQGDNEKLFF. The entire variable domain, with the rest obtained from reference TRBV7-2 and TRBJ1-4, is as follows: GAGVSQSPSNKVTEKGKDVELRCDPISGHTALYWYRQSLGQGLEFLIYFQGNSAPDKSGLPSDRFSAERTGGSVSTLTIQRTQQEDSAVYLCASNLQGDNEKLFFGSGTQLSVL.

The rearrangement joins TRBV7-2 to TRBJ2-1, with no clear D. V was pared by 5 bases and J by 4 bases, with 24 bases between. CDR1 and CDR2 from the germline V gene are SGHTA and FQGNSA. CDR3 size: 18 residues. The CDR3 DNA sequence: TGTGCCAGCAGCCCCTCGAAGGCTTCCGTATTGACTTACAATGAGCAGTTCTTC. Its protein is CASSPSKASVLTYNEQFF.

The rearrangement joins TRBV14 to TRBJ1-3; 7 positions match TRBD1. Germline assignment: CDR1 SGHDN and CDR2 FVKESK. This CDR3 is built from 15 residues. Germline trimming cut 4 bases from V and 2 bases from J; bases unmatched to any gene: 5. Written as DNA, the CDR3 is TGTGCCAGCAGCCCGACAGGGTATACTGGAAACACCATATATTTT. This encodes CASSPTGYTGNTIYF.

J is TRBJ1-5 and V is TRBV4-2; 10 positions agree with TRBD1. CDR3 length: 16 amino acids. The germline gives CDR1 LGHNA, CDR2 YNFKEQ. The J segment lost 5 bases and the V segment lost 1 base, leaving 5 bases of the junction unmatched. CDR3 nucleotide sequence: TGTGCCAGCAGCCAAGCCACGGGACAGGGGTATCAGCCCCAGCATTTT. It specifies CASSQATGQGYQPQHF.

The chain joins TRBV18 to TRBJ2-6, with 7 bases fitting TRBD1. The trim removed 0 bases at V and 1 base at J, leaving 15 bases unmatched. Germline-derived CDR1 and CDR2 are KGHSH and LQKENI. This CDR3 has 21 residues. The chain's CDR3 is CASSPPAYGTDPRSGANVLTF. CDR3 DNA: TGTGCCAGCTCACCACCGGCTTACGGGACAGACCCGAGATCTGGGGCCAACGTCCTGACTTTC.

This clone was detected only a few times. This chain links TRBV19 with TRBJ1-5; 7 bases are a match to TRBD1. V shed 7 bases and J 4 bases; nucleotides not matched to a gene: 10. Germline CDR1 reads LNHDA; CDR2 reads SQIVND (reference sequence). This CDR3 has 15 residues. The CDR3 DNA reads as TGTGCCAGTACTCCTTTCGACAGGGATAATCAGCCCCAGCATTTT. Amino acid sequence: CASTPFDRDNQPQHF. Using reference TRBV19 and TRBJ1-5 for the parts outside the CDR3, the full variable domain is DGGITQSPKYLFRKEGQNVTLSCEQNLNHDAMYWYRQDPGQGLRLIYYSQIVNDFQKGDIAEGYSVSREKKESFPLTVTSAQKNPTAFYLCASTPFDRDNQPQHFGDGTRLSIL.

The chain joins TRBV4-1 to TRBJ2-3; D is tentatively TRBD1 or TRBD2 (5 bases each). V dropped 6 bases and J dropped 0 bases, with 7 bases sitting between them. Germline V CDR1 and CDR2: MGHRA, YSYEKL. The CDR3 runs to 13 residues. CDR3: CASRGPSTDTQYF. CDR3 DNA: TGCGCCAGCAGGGGACCTAGCACAGATACGCAGTATTTT.

This chain connects TRBV7-2 to TRBJ2-3; 8 nucleotides align to TRBD1. The CDR3 covers 14 residues. From germline, CDR1 is SGHTA and CDR2 FQGNSA. Trimming took 5 bases from V and 8 from J; bases not matched to a gene: 9. The CDR3 coding sequence is TGTGCCAGCAGCGCCCCAAGACAGGGGAGTACGCAGTATTTT. Translated, it gives CASSAPRQGSTQYF.